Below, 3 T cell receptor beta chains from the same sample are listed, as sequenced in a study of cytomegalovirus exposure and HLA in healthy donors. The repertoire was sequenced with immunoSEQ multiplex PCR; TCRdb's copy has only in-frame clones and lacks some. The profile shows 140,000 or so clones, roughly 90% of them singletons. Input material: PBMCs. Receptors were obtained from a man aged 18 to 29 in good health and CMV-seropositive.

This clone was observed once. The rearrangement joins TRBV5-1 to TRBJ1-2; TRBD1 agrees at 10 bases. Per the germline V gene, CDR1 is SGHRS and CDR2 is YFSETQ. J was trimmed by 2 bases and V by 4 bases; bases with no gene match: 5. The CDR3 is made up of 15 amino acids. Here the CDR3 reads CASSPGDRGNYGYTF. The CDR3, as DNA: TGCGCCAGCAGCCCGGGGGACAGGGGCAACTATGGCTACACCTTC.

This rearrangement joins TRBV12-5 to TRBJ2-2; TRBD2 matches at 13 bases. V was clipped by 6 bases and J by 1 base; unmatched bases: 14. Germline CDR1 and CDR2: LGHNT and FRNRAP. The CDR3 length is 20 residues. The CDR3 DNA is TGTGCTAGTGGCACCCCCTGGGGAGGACTAGCGGGAGAGAACACCGGGGAGCTGTTTTTT. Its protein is CASGTPWGGLAGENTGELFF.

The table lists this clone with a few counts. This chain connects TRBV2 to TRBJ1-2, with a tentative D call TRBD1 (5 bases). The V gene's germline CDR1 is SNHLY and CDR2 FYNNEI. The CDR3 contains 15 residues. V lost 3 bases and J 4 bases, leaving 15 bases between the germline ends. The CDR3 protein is CASSEGPGGGYGYTF. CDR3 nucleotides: TGTGCCAGCAGTGAGGGACCCGGGGGTGGCTATGGCTACACCTTC.